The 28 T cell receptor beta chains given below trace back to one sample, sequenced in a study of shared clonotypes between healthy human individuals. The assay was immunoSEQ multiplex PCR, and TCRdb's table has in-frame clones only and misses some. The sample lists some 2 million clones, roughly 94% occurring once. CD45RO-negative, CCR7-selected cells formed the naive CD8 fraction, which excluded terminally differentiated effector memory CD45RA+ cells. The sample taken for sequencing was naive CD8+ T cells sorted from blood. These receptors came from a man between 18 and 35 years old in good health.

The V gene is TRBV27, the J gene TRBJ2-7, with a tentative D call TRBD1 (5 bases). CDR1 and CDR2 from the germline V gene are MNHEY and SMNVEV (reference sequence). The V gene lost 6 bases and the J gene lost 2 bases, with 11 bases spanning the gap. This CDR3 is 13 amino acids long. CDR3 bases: TGTGCCAGCAGACCCGGCAGGGCCTACGAGCAGTACTTC. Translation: CASRPGRAYEQYF.

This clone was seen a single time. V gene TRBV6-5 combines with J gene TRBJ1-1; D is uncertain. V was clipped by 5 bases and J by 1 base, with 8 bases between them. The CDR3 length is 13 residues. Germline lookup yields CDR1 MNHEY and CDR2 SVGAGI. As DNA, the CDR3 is TGTGCCAGCAGTCAGGAAAGGAACACTGAAGCTTTCTTT. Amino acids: CASSQERNTEAFF.

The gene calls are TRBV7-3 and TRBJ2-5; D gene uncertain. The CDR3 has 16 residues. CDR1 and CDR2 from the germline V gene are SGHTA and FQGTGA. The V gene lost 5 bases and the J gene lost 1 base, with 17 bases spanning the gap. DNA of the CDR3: TGTGCCAGCAGCCCCTATGGCGTGGGGATCCAAGAGACCCAGTACTTC. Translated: CASSPYGVGIQETQYF.

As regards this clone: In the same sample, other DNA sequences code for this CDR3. CDR3 sequence: CASSPSGGETTDTQYF. In DNA, the CDR3 is TGTGCCAGCAGTCCCAGCGGGGGGGAGACCACAGATACGCAGTATTTT. The J gene is TRBJ2-3, the V gene TRBV27; 10 bases are shared with TRBD2. The V segment lost 5 bases and the J segment 2 bases; nucleotides outside the gene matches: 7. In germline, CDR1 is MNHEY, CDR2 SMNVEV (reference sequence). This CDR3 comprises 16 residues.

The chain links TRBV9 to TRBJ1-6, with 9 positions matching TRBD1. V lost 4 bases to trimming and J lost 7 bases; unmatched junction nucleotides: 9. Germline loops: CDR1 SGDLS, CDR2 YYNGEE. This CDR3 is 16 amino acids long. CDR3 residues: CASSRRGQGGNSPLHF. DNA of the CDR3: TGTGCCAGCAGCCGCCGGGGACAGGGAGGGAATTCACCCCTCCACTTT.

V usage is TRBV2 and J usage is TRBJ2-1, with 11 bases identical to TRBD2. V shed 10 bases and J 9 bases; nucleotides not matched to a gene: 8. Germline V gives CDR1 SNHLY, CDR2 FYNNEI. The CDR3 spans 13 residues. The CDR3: CATAFTSGSEQFF. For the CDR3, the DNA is TGTGCCACAGCATTCACTAGCGGGAGTGAGCAGTTCTTC.

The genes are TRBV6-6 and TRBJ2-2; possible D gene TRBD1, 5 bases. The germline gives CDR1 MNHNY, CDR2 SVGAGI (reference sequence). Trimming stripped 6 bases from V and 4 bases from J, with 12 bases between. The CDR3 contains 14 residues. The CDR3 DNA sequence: TGTGCCAGCAGAATCGACAGCTCCACCGGGGAGCTGTTTTTT. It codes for CASRIDSSTGELFF.

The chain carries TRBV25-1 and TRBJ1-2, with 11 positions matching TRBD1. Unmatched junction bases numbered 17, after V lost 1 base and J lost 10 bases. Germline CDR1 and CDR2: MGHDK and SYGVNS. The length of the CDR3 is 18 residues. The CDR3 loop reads CASSESSRFTDRGQVYTF. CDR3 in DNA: TGTGCCAGCAGTGAATCTTCTAGGTTTACGGACAGGGGGCAGGTCTACACCTTC.

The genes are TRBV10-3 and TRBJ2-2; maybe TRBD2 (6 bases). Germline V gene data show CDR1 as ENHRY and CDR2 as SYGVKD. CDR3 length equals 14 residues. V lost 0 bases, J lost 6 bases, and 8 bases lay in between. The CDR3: CAISESGGPGELFF. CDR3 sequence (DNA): TGTGCCATCAGTGAGTCGGGGGGACCCGGGGAGCTGTTTTTT.

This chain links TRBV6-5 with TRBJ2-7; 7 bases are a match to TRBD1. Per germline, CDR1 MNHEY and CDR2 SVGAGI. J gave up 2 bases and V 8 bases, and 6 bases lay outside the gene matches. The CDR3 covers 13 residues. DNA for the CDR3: TGTGCCAGCCGTTTTACAGGGGCCTACGAGCAGTACTTC. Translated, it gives CASRFTGAYEQYF.

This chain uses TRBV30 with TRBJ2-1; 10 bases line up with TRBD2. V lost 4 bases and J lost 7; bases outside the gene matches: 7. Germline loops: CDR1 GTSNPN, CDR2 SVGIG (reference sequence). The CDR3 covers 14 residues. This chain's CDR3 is CAWIPGAGGNEQFF. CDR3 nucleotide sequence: TGTGCCTGGATACCGGGAGCGGGAGGGAATGAGCAGTTCTTC.

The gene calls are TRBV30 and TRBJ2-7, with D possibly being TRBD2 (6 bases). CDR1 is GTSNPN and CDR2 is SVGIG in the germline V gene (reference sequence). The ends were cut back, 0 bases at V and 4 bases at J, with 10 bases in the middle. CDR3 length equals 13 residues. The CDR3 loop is CAWSVASEYEQYF. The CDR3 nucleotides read TGTGCCTGGAGTGTAGCTAGCGAGTACGAGCAGTACTTC.

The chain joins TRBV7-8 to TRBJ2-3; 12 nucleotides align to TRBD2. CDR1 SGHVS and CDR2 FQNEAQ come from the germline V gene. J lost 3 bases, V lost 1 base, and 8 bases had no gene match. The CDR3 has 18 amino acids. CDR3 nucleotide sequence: TGTGCCAGCAGCTTAGGACTAGCGGGGGTCCTTCCTACAGATACGCAGTATTTT. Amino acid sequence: CASSLGLAGVLPTDTQYF. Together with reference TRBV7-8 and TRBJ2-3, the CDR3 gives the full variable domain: GAGVSQSPRYKVAKRGQDVALRCDPISGHVSLFWYQQALGQGPEFLTYFQNEAQLDKSGLPSDRFFAERPEGSVSTLKIQRTQQEDSAVYLCASSLGLAGVLPTDTQYFGPGTRLTVL.

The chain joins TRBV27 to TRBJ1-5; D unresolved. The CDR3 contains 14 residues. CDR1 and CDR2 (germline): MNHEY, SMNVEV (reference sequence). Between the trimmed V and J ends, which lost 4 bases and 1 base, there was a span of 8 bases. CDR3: CASSSFGSNQPQHF. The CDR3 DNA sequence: TGTGCCAGCAGTTCCTTTGGGAGCAATCAGCCCCAGCATTTT.

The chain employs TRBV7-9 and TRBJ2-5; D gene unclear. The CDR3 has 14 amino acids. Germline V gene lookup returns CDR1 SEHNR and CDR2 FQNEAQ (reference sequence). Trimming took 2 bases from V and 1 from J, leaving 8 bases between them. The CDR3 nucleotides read TGTGCCAGCAGCTTATCCGGCGCCCAAGAGACCCAGTACTTC. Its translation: CASSLSGAQETQYF.

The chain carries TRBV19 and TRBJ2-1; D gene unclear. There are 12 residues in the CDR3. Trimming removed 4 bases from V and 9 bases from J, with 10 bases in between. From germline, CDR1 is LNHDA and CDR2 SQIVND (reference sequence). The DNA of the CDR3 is TGTGCCAGTAGTACAGGTTATGCTGAGCAGTTCTTC. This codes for CASSTGYAEQFF.

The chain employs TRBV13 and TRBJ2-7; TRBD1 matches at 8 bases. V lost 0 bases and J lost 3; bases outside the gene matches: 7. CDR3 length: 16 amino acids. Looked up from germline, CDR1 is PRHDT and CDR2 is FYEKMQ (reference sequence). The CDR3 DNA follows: TGTGCCAGCAGCTTAGGTAGGGGACAGGTGGTCTACGAGCAGTACTTC. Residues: CASSLGRGQVVYEQYF.

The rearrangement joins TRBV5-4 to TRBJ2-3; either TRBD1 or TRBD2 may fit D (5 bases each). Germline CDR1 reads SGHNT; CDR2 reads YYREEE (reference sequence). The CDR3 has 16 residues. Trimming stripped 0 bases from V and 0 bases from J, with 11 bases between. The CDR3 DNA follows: TGTGCCAGCAGCTTGGACGGGACGCCGAGCACAGATACGCAGTATTTT. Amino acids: CASSLDGTPSTDTQYF.

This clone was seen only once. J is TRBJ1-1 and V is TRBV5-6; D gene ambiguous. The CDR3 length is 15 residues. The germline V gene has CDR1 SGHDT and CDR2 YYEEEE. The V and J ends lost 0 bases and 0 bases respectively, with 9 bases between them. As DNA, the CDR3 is TGTGCCAGCAGCTTGGAGGCGGTGATGAACACTGAAGCTTTCTTT. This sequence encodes CASSLEAVMNTEAFF.

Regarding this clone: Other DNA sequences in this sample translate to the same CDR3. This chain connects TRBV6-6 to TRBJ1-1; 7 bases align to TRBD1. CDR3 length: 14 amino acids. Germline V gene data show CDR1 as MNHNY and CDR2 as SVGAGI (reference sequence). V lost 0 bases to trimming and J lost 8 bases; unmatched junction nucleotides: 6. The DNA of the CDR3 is TGTGCCAGCAGTTACTCAGAGGGGGCGACCGAAGCTTTCTTT. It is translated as CASSYSEGATEAFF.

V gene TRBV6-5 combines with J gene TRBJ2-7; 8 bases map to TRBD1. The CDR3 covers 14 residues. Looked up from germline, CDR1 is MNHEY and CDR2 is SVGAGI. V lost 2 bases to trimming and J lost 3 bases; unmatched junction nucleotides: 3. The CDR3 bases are TGTGCCAGCAGTTACACACAGGGGGACTACGAGCAGTACTTC. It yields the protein CASSYTQGDYEQYF.

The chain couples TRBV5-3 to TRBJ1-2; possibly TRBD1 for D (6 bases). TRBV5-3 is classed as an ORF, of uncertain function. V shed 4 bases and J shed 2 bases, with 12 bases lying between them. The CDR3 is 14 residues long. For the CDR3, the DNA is TGTGCCAGAAGCCGGGACAAACTCAACTATGGCTACACCTTC. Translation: CARSRDKLNYGYTF.

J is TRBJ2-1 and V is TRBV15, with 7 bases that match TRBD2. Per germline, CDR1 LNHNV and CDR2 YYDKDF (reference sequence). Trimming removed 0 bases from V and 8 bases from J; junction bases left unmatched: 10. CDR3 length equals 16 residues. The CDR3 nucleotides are TGTGCCACCAGCAGAGATCCGGCGGGAGTTTCCCATGAGCAGTTCTTC. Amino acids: CATSRDPAGVSHEQFF.

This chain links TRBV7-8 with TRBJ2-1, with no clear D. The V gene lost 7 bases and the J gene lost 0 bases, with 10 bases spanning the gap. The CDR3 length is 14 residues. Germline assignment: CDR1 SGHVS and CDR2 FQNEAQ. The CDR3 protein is CASNRGSSYNEQFF. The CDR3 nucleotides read TGTGCCAGCAATCGCGGAAGCTCCTACAATGAGCAGTTCTTC.

CDR3 sequence (DNA): TGTGCCAGCAGTGGGTCCAAGGTTACAGGGAGTGAAAAACTGTTTTTT. Its translation: CASSGSKVTGSEKLFF. The chain joins TRBV6-4 to TRBJ1-4; the D gene is possibly TRBD1 (6 bases). CDR3 length: 16 amino acids. The V and J ends lost 4 bases and 7 bases respectively, with 19 bases between them. CDR1 and CDR2 (germline): MRHNA, SNTAGT.

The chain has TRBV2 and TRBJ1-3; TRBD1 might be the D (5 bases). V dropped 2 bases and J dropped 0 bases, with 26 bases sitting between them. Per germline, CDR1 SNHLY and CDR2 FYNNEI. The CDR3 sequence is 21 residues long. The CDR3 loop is CASSEKPPWTEGTVSGNTIYF. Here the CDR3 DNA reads TGTGCCAGCAGTGAAAAACCCCCTTGGACGGAGGGGACTGTCTCTGGAAACACCATATATTTT.

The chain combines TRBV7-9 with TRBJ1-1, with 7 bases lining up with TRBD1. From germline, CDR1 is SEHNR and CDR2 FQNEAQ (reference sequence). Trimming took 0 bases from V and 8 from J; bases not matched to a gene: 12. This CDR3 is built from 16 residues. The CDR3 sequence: CASSLALAGGTVEAFF. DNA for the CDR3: TGTGCCAGCAGCTTAGCGCTGGCAGGGGGTACCGTCGAAGCTTTCTTT.

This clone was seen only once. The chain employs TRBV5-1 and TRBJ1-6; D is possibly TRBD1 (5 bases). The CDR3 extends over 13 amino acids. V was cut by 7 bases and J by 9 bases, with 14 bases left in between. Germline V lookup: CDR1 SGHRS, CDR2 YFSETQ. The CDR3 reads CASQQLGGSPLHF. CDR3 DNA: TGCGCCAGCCAACAGCTCGGGGGTTCACCCCTCCACTTT.